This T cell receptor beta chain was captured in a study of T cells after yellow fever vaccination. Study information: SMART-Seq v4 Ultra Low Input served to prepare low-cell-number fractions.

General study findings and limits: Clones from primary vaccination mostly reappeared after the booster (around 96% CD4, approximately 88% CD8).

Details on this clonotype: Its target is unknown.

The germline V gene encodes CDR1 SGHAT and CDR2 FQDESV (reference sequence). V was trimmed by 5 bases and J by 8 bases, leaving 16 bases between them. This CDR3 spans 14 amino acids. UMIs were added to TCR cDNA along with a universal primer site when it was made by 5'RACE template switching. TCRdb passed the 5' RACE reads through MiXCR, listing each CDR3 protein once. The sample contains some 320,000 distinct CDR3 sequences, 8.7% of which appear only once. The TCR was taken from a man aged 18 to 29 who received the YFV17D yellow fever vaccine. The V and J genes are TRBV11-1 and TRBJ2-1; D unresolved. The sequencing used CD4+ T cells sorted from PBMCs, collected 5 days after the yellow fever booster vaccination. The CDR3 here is CASSPVSGADEQFF. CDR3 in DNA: TGTGCCAGCAGCCCGGTGTCGGGTGCGGATGAGCAGTTCTTC.